This T cell receptor (beta chain) stems from a study of T cell responses to AZD1222 COVID-19 vaccine (dated by TCRdb to the early 2020s). In the study overall: TCR sequencing covered over 230 trial participants: 200 to 220 given two doses of AZD1222 and 26 given two doses of MenACWY control vaccine. Trial participants were enrolled by age into 18-55, 56-69 and 70-plus year subgroups, with roughly 160, 29 and 62 TCR-sequenced participants respectively. Overall results and qualifications from the work: Participants were mostly white British, with more females than males. The authors suggested clonal diversity may have been underestimated. CD4 TCRs associated with the vaccine covered the entire spike protein, and the dominant responses were in regions 160-218 and 743-854. Epitopes outside the regions mutated in the B.1.351 and B.1.1.7 variants were reportedly recognized by nearly half of the unique spike-specific TCRs. After two AZD1222 doses, both the breadth and the depth of spike-specific TCRs were significantly higher than at day 0 and than in MenACWY recipients. Conclusions about previously exposed vaccinees were limited because only six or seven AZD1222 recipients were SARS-CoV-2 seropositive at baseline. The 56-69-year group was small, and its depth increase did not reach significance, likely because of low power. Because no day 14 peak-response samples were available, the repertoires could be characterized only after the peak T cell response.

Clipping removes 5 bases from V and 9 bases from J, with 3 as the unmatched junction base count. CDR1 and CDR2 are read off the germline V gene as MNHEY and SVGAGI. The cysteine opens and the phenylalanine closes a CDR3 of 14 amino acids. The read is trimmed to its CDR3 DNA, 42 bases read in frame from base 1. This clone was found a few times. Which antigen it targets is not known. Base qualities were left out, and no much larger clone turns up one base away. The sample's time point label is to be understood as: about 28 days (+/-7) after the second vaccine dose. AZD1222 recipients whose second dose came at about 4 weeks and those whose second dose came at about 12 weeks were combined into one group, since spike-specific TCR depth and breadth did not differ between the two schedules. Vaccinee samples were obtained from the UK trials COV001 and COV002, which included a single-blind randomized controlled phase 2/3 trial of AZD1222 (ChAdOx1 nCoV-19) in healthy adults. For TCRbeta chain sequencing, PBMC samples were collected from trial participants at day 0 and at day 28 after the second dose.

The CDR3 regions of human TCRbeta chains were subjected to immunosequencing. From the authors' description of their analysis: TCRs in the repertoires were compared against a reference library of SARS-CoV-2-specific TCRs that had been generated with the MIRA antigen-specificity platform. Breadth meant the fraction of unique TCRs that were SARS-CoV-2-associated, whereas depth meant the fraction of total T cells that were SARS-CoV-2-associated. Using the MIRA data, each spike-specific TCR was mapped to the spike region that the TCR reacts to and placed in a CD4 or CD8 class. Log10-transformed breadth and depth values were compared by one-way ANOVA with Sidak's multiple comparisons tests. In its TCRdb copy, this immuneACCESS table keeps in-frame sequences only and misses some clones. Where compared with another copy, unresolved V genes explain less than half of these, and the others have no known cause. The V and J calls and clone size are taken from that table; D and trimming were inferred from the DNA. Recorded for this sample are around 130,000 clones; roughly 86% of them occurred a single time. 2.5% to 3.5% of the sample is in the top ten clones.

This specimen consisted of peripheral blood, obtained 28 days after the second AZD1222 dose. The sequence was obtained from an adult who received the AZD1222 COVID-19 vaccine. The chain was built from TRBV6-5 and TRBJ2-1; TRBD2 matches 14 bases in the middle. The CDR3 protein sequence reads: CASSRTSGGTEQFF. The sequence in DNA is TGTGCCAGCAGTCGGACTAGCGGGGGGACTGAGCAGTTCTTC.